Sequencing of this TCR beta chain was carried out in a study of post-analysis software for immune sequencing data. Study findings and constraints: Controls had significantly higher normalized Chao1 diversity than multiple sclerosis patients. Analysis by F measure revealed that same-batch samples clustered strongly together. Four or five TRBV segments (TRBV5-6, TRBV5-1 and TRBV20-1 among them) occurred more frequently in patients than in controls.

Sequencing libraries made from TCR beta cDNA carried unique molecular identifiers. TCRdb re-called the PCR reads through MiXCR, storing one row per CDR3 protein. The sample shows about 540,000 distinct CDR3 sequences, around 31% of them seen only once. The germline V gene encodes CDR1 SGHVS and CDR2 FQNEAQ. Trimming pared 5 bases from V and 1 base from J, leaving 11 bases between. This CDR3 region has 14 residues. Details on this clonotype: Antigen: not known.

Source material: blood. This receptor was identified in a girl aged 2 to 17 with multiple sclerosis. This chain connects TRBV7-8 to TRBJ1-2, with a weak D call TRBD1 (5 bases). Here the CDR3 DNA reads TGTGCCAGCAGCCCGGGACGGCTTAACTATGGCTACACCTTC. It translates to CASSPGRLNYGYTF.